One and the same sample provided the 32 T cell receptor beta chains below, sequenced in a study of blood T cells in healthy people across ages. Sample-barcoded 5' priming and a J-beta primer mix drove a second PCR of about 7 to 12 cycles. TCRdb processed the 5' RACE reads anew with MiXCR; each CDR3 protein has one entry. The sample has about 1.4 million distinct CDR3 sequences; roughly 59% are singletons. The sample was blood. Receptors were obtained from a man younger than 35 in good health.

This clonotype occurred a few times. The CDR3 protein is CAISESAEEDYTF. DNA of the CDR3: TGTGCCATCAGTGAATCGGCAGAGGAAGACTACACCTTC. The V and J genes are TRBV10-3 and TRBJ1-2; D is ambiguous. Germline V gene data show CDR1 as ENHRY and CDR2 as SYGVKD. The CDR3 runs 13 residues. V dropped 3 bases and J dropped 10 bases, with 15 bases sitting between them.

The rearrangement links TRBV12-3 or TRBV12-4 to TRBJ2-4, with D perhaps matching TRBD1 or TRBD2 (5 bases each). The last part of the DNA fits TRBJ2-5 better; the J call may be wrong. The CDR3 loop spans 18 amino acids. The CDR3 region is CASSRDGDPQVYQETQYF. The CDR3 DNA sequence: TGTGCCAGCAGCCGGGACGGCGACCCCCAGGTGTACCAAGAGACCCAGTACTTC.

This clonotype was picked up a small number of times. The chain joins TRBV6-2 or TRBV6-3 to TRBJ2-7; TRBD2 agrees at 7 bases. The CDR3 runs 13 residues. V lost 5 bases, J lost 4 bases, and 5 bases stayed unmatched. Germline CDR1 reads MNHEY; CDR2 reads SVGEGT. The CDR3 DNA reads TGTGCCAGCAGTAACGGGGGGAATTACGAGCAGTACTTC. Encoded protein: CASSNGGNYEQYF.

As to this clonotype: Sequence at one end of the junction differs from germline and may be a read error. The chain is built from TRBV7-2 and TRBJ1-3; 9 bases match TRBD1. Per the germline V gene, CDR1 is SGHTA and CDR2 is FQGNSA. The CDR3 contains 19 residues. Written as DNA, the CDR3 is TGTGCCAGCAGCCGAAGGACAGGGGTCACAACGAGCTCTGGAAACGCCATATATTTT. Its protein is CASSRRTGVTTSSGNAIYF. The full variable domain, rest sourced from reference TRBV7-2 and TRBJ1-3, is GAGVSQSPSNKVTEKGKDVELRCDPISGHTALYWYRQSLGQGLEFLIYFQGNSAPDKSGLPSDRFSAERTGGSVSTLTIQRTQQEDSAVYLCASSRRTGVTTSSGNAIYFGEGSWLTVV.

This sequence joins TRBV12-3 or TRBV12-4 and TRBJ1-1, with D perhaps TRBD1 (6 bases). V lost 8 bases and J 7 bases, leaving 17 bases between the germline ends. This CDR3 contains 13 residues. CDR3 loop: CASGDNREVEAFF. The CDR3 region has the DNA TGTGCCAGCGGGGACAACAGGGAGGTTGAAGCTTTCTTT.

This clonotype was picked up a small number of times. The chain recombines TRBV5-1 with TRBJ2-3; TRBD2 matches 13 bases. In germline, CDR1 is SGHRS, CDR2 YFSETQ. The CDR3 has 17 residues. Trimming removed 5 bases from V and 0 bases from J; junction bases left unmatched: 6. DNA of the CDR3: TGCGCCAGCAGTCGAACTAGCGGGGGGGCCAGCACAGATACGCAGTATTTT. As protein: CASSRTSGGASTDTQYF.

V usage is TRBV4-1 and J usage is TRBJ1-2; TRBD1 is a possible D gene (5 bases). Germline V gene lookup returns CDR1 MGHRA and CDR2 YSYEKL. The CDR3 is 12 residues long. V was trimmed by 1 base and J by 9 bases, leaving 9 bases between them. The CDR3 DNA is TGCGCCAGCAGCCAAGGGGACTGGAGCTACACCTTC. Translated: CASSQGDWSYTF.

This clonotype was seen more than once but under ten times. This chain joins TRBV18 and TRBJ2-3, with D possibly called TRBD1 or TRBD2 (6 bases each). Trimming removed 6 bases from V and 1 base from J, with 20 bases in between. CDR3 length: 17 amino acids. Germline V gene sequence: CDR1 KGHSH, CDR2 LQKENI. CDR3 loop: CASSWARGQSGTDTQYF. CDR3 nucleotides: TGTGCCAGCTCTTGGGCCCGGGGGCAATCCGGCACAGATACGCAGTATTTT.

This clonotype was observed a handful of times. The chain combines TRBV20-1 with TRBJ2-7; 11 bases agree with TRBD2. V dropped 6 bases and J dropped 4; count of bases not matched to a gene: 5. Looked up from germline, CDR1 is DFQATT and CDR2 is SNEGSKA (reference sequence). This CDR3 spans 13 amino acids. CDR3 sequence reads: CSAQTSGIYEQYF. CDR3 nucleotides: TGCAGTGCGCAGACTAGCGGGATATACGAGCAGTACTTC.

This rearrangement joins TRBV12-3 or TRBV12-4 to TRBJ1-5, with 9 bases identical to TRBD1. The CDR3 runs to 19 residues. V was pared by 8 bases and J by 0 bases, with 17 bases of the junction left unmatched. This chain's CDR3 is CASPKWRDRAYDSNQPQHF. DNA of the CDR3: TGTGCCAGCCCTAAATGGCGGGACAGGGCTTATGATAGCAATCAGCCCCAGCATTTT.

The rearrangement joins TRBV10-3 to TRBJ2-5; 14 nucleotides align to TRBD2. V shed 5 bases and J 11 bases; nucleotides not matched to a gene: 13. This CDR3 is built from 16 residues. Germline V gives CDR1 ENHRY, CDR2 SYGVKD. CDR3 protein: CAISTGTSGRKHEQYF. In DNA form, the CDR3 reads TGTGCCATCAGTACCGGGACTAGCGGGAGAAAACATGAGCAGTACTTC.

J is TRBJ2-7 and V is TRBV10-3, with 7 bases lining up with TRBD1. This CDR3 contains 17 residues. The V segment lost 2 bases and the J segment 2 bases; nucleotides outside the gene matches: 12. Germline CDR1 and CDR2: ENHRY and SYGVKD. In DNA, the CDR3 is TGTGCCATCAGTGAGACCCCAGACCGGGACAGAGCCTACGAGCAGTACTTC. It encodes CAISETPDRDRAYEQYF.

V and J are TRBV6-1 and TRBJ2-1; TRBD2 agrees at 10 bases. V dropped 8 bases and J dropped 6; count of bases not matched to a gene: 10. CDR1 and CDR2 (germline): MNHNS, SASEGT. The CDR3 length is 15 residues. The CDR3 region is CASGLAGVWGNEQFF. CDR3 sequence (DNA): TGTGCCAGCGGGCTAGCGGGAGTTTGGGGCAATGAGCAGTTCTTC.

This chain links TRBV11-2 with TRBJ1-1, with 8 bases fitting TRBD1. The CDR3 covers 13 residues. After removal of 4 bases from V and 6 bases from J, the junction contained 4 bases not matched to a gene. Germline V gives CDR1 SGHAT, CDR2 FQNNGV. This CDR3 is CASSSTGGPEAFF. In DNA form, the CDR3 reads TGTGCCAGCAGCTCAACAGGGGGTCCTGAAGCTTTCTTT. Complete variable domain (other parts from reference TRBV11-2 and TRBJ1-1): EAGVAQSPRYKIIEKRQSVAFWCNPISGHATLYWYQQILGQGPKLLIQFQNNGVVDDSQLPKDRFSAERLKGVDSTLKIQPAKLEDSAVYLCASSSTGGPEAFFGQGTRLTVV.

The chain uses TRBV25-1 and TRBJ2-7; possibly TRBD2 for D (6 bases). Trimming cost V 4 bases and J 2 bases, with 12 bases left between them. CDR3 length: 14 amino acids. Germline values: CDR1 MGHDK, CDR2 SYGVNS. CDR3 sequence (DNA): TGTGCCAGCAGTGGGGTGGAGGGCCCCTACGAGCAGTACTTC. This codes for CASSGVEGPYEQYF.

Here the CDR3 reads CASSSRLARGRTDTQYF. CDR3 bases: TGTGCCAGCAGCTCCCGACTAGCGCGGGGTCGAACAGATACGCAGTATTTT. V and J are TRBV7-2 and TRBJ2-3; 8 nucleotides align to TRBD2. The germline V gene encodes CDR1 SGHTA and CDR2 FQGNSA. V was pared by 4 bases and J by 3 bases, with 12 bases of the junction left unmatched. This CDR3 is built from 17 residues. The whole variable domain, filled in from reference TRBV7-2 and TRBJ2-3, reads GAGVSQSPSNKVTEKGKDVELRCDPISGHTALYWYRQSLGQGLEFLIYFQGNSAPDKSGLPSDRFSAERTGGSVSTLTIQRTQQEDSAVYLCASSSRLARGRTDTQYFGPGTRLTVL.

The rearrangement uses TRBV10-3 and TRBJ2-1; 8 bases line up with TRBD2. Trimming removed 3 bases from V and 2 bases from J; junction bases left unmatched: 6. This CDR3 has 16 residues. CDR1 and CDR2 (germline): ENHRY, SYGVKD. CDR3 nucleotide sequence: TGTGCCATCAGTGATGGAACTAGCGGACCCTACAATGAGCAGTTCTTC. Translating it yields CAISDGTSGPYNEQFF.

The CDR3 spells CASSLSGGLAVEPGELFF. Written as DNA, the CDR3 is TGTGCCAGCAGCTTGAGTGGGGGCCTAGCGGTTGAACCCGGGGAGCTGTTTTTT. The chain recombines TRBV7-9 with TRBJ2-2; a weak D match, TRBD2 (7 bases). V lost 3 bases to trimming and J lost 6 bases, with 23 bases between them. The CDR3 loop spans 18 amino acids. CDR1 is SEHNR and CDR2 is FQNEAQ in the germline V gene (reference sequence).

V gene TRBV5-1 combines with J gene TRBJ2-1; no clear D gene. The germline V and J ends were trimmed by 0 bases and 5 bases, with 12 bases remaining between them. Germline CDR1 and CDR2: SGHRS and YFSETQ. This CDR3 has 15 residues. The CDR3 reads CASSLGTRHNNEQFF. The CDR3 nucleotides read TGCGCCAGCAGCTTGGGGACCAGACACAACAATGAGCAGTTCTTC.

This chain connects TRBV2 to TRBJ2-3; 9 bases line up with TRBD1. The CDR3 extends over 15 amino acids. Germline V CDR1 and CDR2: SNHLY, FYNNEI. V lost 6 bases, J lost 2 bases, and 6 bases stayed unmatched. In DNA form, the CDR3 reads TGTGCCAGCAGGCCCGACAGGGGGATCACAGATACGCAGTATTTT. This codes for CASRPDRGITDTQYF.

The chain uses TRBV29-1 and TRBJ2-5; 9 positions match TRBD2. Germline V lookup: CDR1 SQVTM, CDR2 ANQGSEA. The CDR3 covers 12 residues. V lost 4 bases to trimming and J lost 11 bases; unmatched junction nucleotides: 8. As DNA, the CDR3 is TGCAGCGTTGGTGGGACTAGCAATGAGCAGTACTTC. Protein product: CSVGGTSNEQYF.

Details on this clonotype: A read error may account for a junction end that differs from germline. The chain uses TRBV4-1 and TRBJ2-1, with a tentative D call TRBD1 (6 bases). Germline V gene sequence: CDR1 MGHRA, CDR2 YSYEKL. The CDR3 contains 15 residues. The CDR3 nucleotides are TGCGCCAGCAGCCAACAGGGAAGGGGACACAATGGGCAGTTCTTC. It is translated as CASSQQGRGHNGQFF.

This clonotype was seen more than once but under ten times. The chain uses TRBV27 and TRBJ1-5; unclear D gene. Between the trimmed V and J ends, which lost 5 bases and 4 bases, there was a span of 9 bases. The CDR3 extends over 13 amino acids. Germline CDR1 and CDR2: MNHEY and SMNVEV (reference sequence). This chain's CDR3 is CASSPTPNQPQHF. The CDR3 DNA reads TGTGCCAGCAGTCCGACACCTAATCAGCCCCAGCATTTT.

This sequence joins TRBV2 and TRBJ1-6; D is perhaps TRBD1 (6 bases). V gave up 8 bases and J gave up 7 bases, with 18 bases separating them. There are 15 residues in the CDR3. The V gene's germline CDR1 is SNHLY and CDR2 FYNNEI. The CDR3 spells CASQSGAISNSPLHF. CDR3 sequence (DNA): TGTGCCAGCCAGTCAGGGGCGATATCCAATTCACCCCTCCACTTT.

The chain combines TRBV10-3 with TRBJ2-1; 7 bases fit TRBD1. Germline assignment: CDR1 ENHRY and CDR2 SYGVKD. This CDR3 is 16 amino acids long. V lost 4 bases, J lost 10 bases, and 16 bases stayed unmatched. DNA of the CDR3: TGTGCCATCAGTGGGAGCAAAGGACAGGAGAGGTACGAGCAGTTCTTC. Translation: CAISGSKGQERYEQFF.

The sample holds one count of this clonotype. This chain uses TRBV27 with TRBJ2-1; possibly TRBD2 for D (5 bases). CDR3 length: 13 residues. Per the germline V gene, CDR1 is MNHEY and CDR2 is SMNVEV (reference sequence). V shed 6 bases and J shed 15 bases, with 21 bases lying between them. DNA of the CDR3: TGTGCCAGCAGCCGGAGTGAGGGTATAACTCGGTTCTTC. It specifies CASSRSEGITRFF.

The chain couples TRBV20-1 to TRBJ1-6, with TRBD1 identical over 8 bases. The trim removed 1 base at V and 7 bases at J, leaving 6 bases unmatched. CDR1 and CDR2 from the germline V gene are DFQATT and SNEGSKA (reference sequence). The CDR3 is 15 residues long. The CDR3 region has the DNA TGCAGTGCTAGAGGGGACGGGACAGGAAATTCACCCCTCCACTTT. Its translation is CSARGDGTGNSPLHF.

V is TRBV3-1 and J is TRBJ2-3, with D unclear. The CDR3 extends over 11 amino acids. Germline V gene data show CDR1 as LGHDT and CDR2 as YNNKEL (reference sequence). Trimming stripped 2 bases from V and 7 bases from J, with 4 bases between. DNA of the CDR3: TGTGCCAGCAGCCAACTAAATACGCAGTATTTT. The encoded protein is CASSQLNTQYF.

This sequence joins TRBV20-1 and TRBJ2-3, with 11 bases fitting TRBD2. Germline V gene data show CDR1 as DFQATT and CDR2 as SNEGSKA (reference sequence). V gave up 3 bases and J gave up 6 bases; unmatched junction bases: 2. This CDR3 is 13 amino acids long. This chain's CDR3 is CSARASGRDTQYF. The CDR3, as DNA: TGCAGTGCTAGGGCTAGCGGGAGGGATACGCAGTATTTT.

The V call is TRBV9, the J call TRBJ2-7; 7 bases are a match to TRBD1. Unmatched junction bases numbered 12, after V lost 4 bases and J lost 2 bases. Per the germline V gene, CDR1 is SGDLS and CDR2 is YYNGEE. This CDR3 has 16 residues. The CDR3 here is CASSNTDRTKPYEQYF. CDR3 nucleotide sequence: TGTGCCAGCAGCAACACGGACAGGACCAAACCCTACGAGCAGTACTTC.

CDR3 DNA: TGTGCCAGCACCGGGACACCCAGGGGAGATACGCAGTATTTT. Protein: CASTGTPRGDTQYF. The V call is TRBV2, the J call TRBJ2-3; possibly TRBD1 for D (6 bases). Germline CDR1 SNHLY, CDR2 FYNNEI. The length of the CDR3 is 14 residues. V lost 7 bases and J lost 5, with 16 bases in between.

The chain carries TRBV4-1 and TRBJ2-3; a possible D gene is TRBD1 (5 bases). The V gene lost 0 bases and the J gene lost 0 bases, with 10 bases spanning the gap. The CDR3 covers 16 residues. The germline V gene encodes CDR1 MGHRA and CDR2 YSYEKL. The CDR3 reads CASSQEGPGSTDTQYF. The CDR3 DNA reads as TGCGCCAGCAGCCAAGAGGGGCCAGGGAGCACAGATACGCAGTATTTT.